The sequence of this T cell receptor (beta chain) was determined in a study of T cell responses to AZD1222 COVID-19 vaccine. This clone was picked up a small number of times. The antigen is not known. The table came from immunoSEQ multiplex PCR; TCRdb's copy has only in-frame clones and leaves some out. The sample has some 180,000 clones, about nine tenths seen once. Study-wide findings and caveats: The CD4 TCRs associated with vaccination extended across spike and predominated at 160-218 and 743-854. Repertoires were obtained solely post-peak T cell response.

This CDR3 is built from 13 residues. Germline CDR1 reads SGHNT; CDR2 reads YYREEE (reference sequence). This chain uses TRBV5-4 with TRBJ1-6; D gene unclear. This clonotype was obtained from an adult who received the AZD1222 COVID-19 vaccine. The sample was peripheral blood, taken 28 days after the second AZD1222 dose. This CDR3 reads CGSGSSYNSPLHF. CDR3 sequence (DNA): TGTGGGAGCGGGTCCTCCTATAATTCACCCCTCCACTTT.